Listed here are 24 T cell receptor beta chains from one sample, sequenced in a study of control samples from healthy donors and cancer patients. The repertoire was sequenced with immunoSEQ multiplex PCR; TCRdb's copy has only in-frame clones and lacks some. Found here are roughly 130,000 clones, around nine tenths of them singletons; the top ten hold around 3%. Sequencing was carried out using blood. The source is a man in his fifties in good health.

The gene calls are TRBV5-1 and TRBJ2-4; the D gene is possibly TRBD1 (6 bases). Deletions cut 4 bases from V and 8 bases from J, with 22 bases between. Germline assignment: CDR1 SGHRS and CDR2 YFSETQ. This CDR3 has 16 residues. CDR3 sequence reads: CASSPGVVEGADIQYF. The DNA for the CDR3 is TGCGCCAGCAGCCCAGGGGTGGTTGAGGGTGCGGACATTCAGTACTTC.

The genes are TRBV4-2 and TRBJ1-3; 9 bases agree with TRBD1. The V segment lost 4 bases and the J segment 3 bases; nucleotides outside the gene matches: 7. The CDR3 has 16 residues. Germline CDR1 and CDR2: LGHNA and YNFKEQ. The CDR3 sequence is CASSLGDRAIGNTIYF. CDR3 sequence (DNA): TGTGCCAGCAGCCTCGGGGACAGGGCAATTGGAAACACCATATATTTT.

V and J are TRBV10-3 and TRBJ2-7; D gene uncertain. Per germline, CDR1 ENHRY and CDR2 SYGVKD. Trimming removed 3 bases from V and 2 bases from J, with 5 bases in between. This CDR3 has 12 residues. The CDR3 DNA reads TGTGCCATCAGTGACGGTCCCTACGAGCAGTACTTC. Translation gives CAISDGPYEQYF.

The rearrangement uses TRBV3-1 (or the pseudogene TRBV3-2) and TRBJ1-5, with a weak D call TRBD1 (5 bases). V was cut by 0 bases and J by 7 bases, with 7 bases left in between. The CDR3 loop spans 13 amino acids. Germline-derived CDR1 and CDR2 are LGHDT and YNNKEL (reference sequence). The CDR3 reads CASSQDREQPQHF. The CDR3 DNA follows: TGTGCCAGCAGCCAAGACAGGGAACAGCCCCAGCATTTT.

The rearrangement uses TRBV5-1 and TRBJ2-3; D unresolved. Germline V gene lookup returns CDR1 SGHRS and CDR2 YFSETQ. Trimming removed 0 bases at V and 3 bases at J, with 11 bases between. The CDR3 loop spans 15 amino acids. CDR3 DNA sequence: TGCGCCAGCAGCTTGGATGGCGGTGGGACAGATACGCAGTATTTT. The encoded protein is CASSLDGGGTDTQYF.

The CDR3 spells CASSQEPGWITGELFF. CDR3 in DNA: TGCGCCAGCAGCCAAGAGCCAGGGTGGATCACCGGGGAGCTGTTTTTT. The gene calls are TRBV4-1 and TRBJ2-2, with D perhaps matching TRBD1 (5 bases). Germline CDR1 MGHRA, CDR2 YSYEKL. The CDR3 loop spans 16 amino acids. Trimming left V 0 bases short and J 4 bases short, with 12 bases between.

The rearrangement links TRBV5-1 to TRBJ2-7; 9 bases match TRBD1. Germline CDR1 SGHRS, CDR2 YFSETQ. J was trimmed by 4 bases and V by 2 bases; bases with no gene match: 4. The CDR3 has 14 amino acids. The CDR3 protein is CASSFMDRGYEQYF. Here the CDR3 DNA reads TGCGCCAGCAGCTTTATGGACAGGGGTTACGAGCAGTACTTC.

The chain has TRBV6-8 and TRBJ1-1; tentative D call: TRBD1 (5 bases). The CDR3 is 15 amino acids. Germline V gives CDR1 MNHGY, CDR2 SAAAGT. Trimming removed 5 bases at V and 2 bases at J, with 15 bases between. CDR3 region: CASSLGDEPNTEAFF. The CDR3 DNA is TGTGCCAGCAGTCTCGGGGACGAGCCAAACACTGAAGCTTTCTTT.

V gene TRBV19 combines with J gene TRBJ2-7, with D perhaps matching TRBD1 or TRBD2 (5 bases each). Trimming took 7 bases from V and 3 from J, leaving 19 bases between them. Germline values: CDR1 LNHDA, CDR2 SQIVND (reference sequence). CDR3 length equals 15 residues. CDR3 bases: TGTGCCAGTATGGATACAGAGGGGTTGAACTACGAGCAGTACTTC. This translates into CASMDTEGLNYEQYF.

This chain's CDR3 is CASRSGTSTYNEQFF. In DNA form, the CDR3 reads TGTGCCAGCAGGTCCGGGACCAGCACGTACAATGAGCAGTTCTTC. The chain combines TRBV2 with TRBJ2-1, with D perhaps matching TRBD1 or TRBD2 (5 bases each). This CDR3 contains 15 residues. Germline V gene sequence: CDR1 SNHLY, CDR2 FYNNEI. Trimming stripped 6 bases from V and 4 bases from J, with 16 bases between.

The rearrangement links TRBV7-9 to TRBJ2-7; D not resolved. V was pared by 1 base and J by 1 base, with 8 bases between. CDR3 length: 14 residues. CDR1 is SEHNR and CDR2 is FQNEAQ in the germline V gene (reference sequence). DNA of the CDR3: TGTGCCAGCAGCTTAGACGGCCGTTCCTACGAGCAGTACTTC. Residues: CASSLDGRSYEQYF.

This clone was seen only once. The chain links TRBV15 to TRBJ2-2, with D perhaps given as TRBD1 or TRBD2 (5 bases each). Between the trimmed V and J ends, which lost 0 bases and 4 bases, there was a span of 15 bases. The CDR3 sequence is 17 residues long. CDR1 is LNHNV, CDR2 YYDKDF, per germline (reference sequence). The CDR3 DNA follows: TGTGCCACCAGCAGAGAACAGCCGGGGCCCGGCACCGGGGAGCTGTTTTTT. Translating gives CATSREQPGPGTGELFF.

The CDR3, as DNA: TGTGCCAGCAGTTCAGGACTGCTGAACACTGAAGCTTTCTTT. Residues: CASSSGLLNTEAFF. This chain uses TRBV5-5 with TRBJ1-1; D ambiguous. V lost 5 bases to trimming and J lost 0 bases, with 11 bases between them. The CDR3 length is 14 residues. Germline V gene lookup returns CDR1 SGHKS and CDR2 YYEKEE (reference sequence).

This clone has a single count. This sequence joins TRBV6-5 and TRBJ1-1, with 9 bases identical to TRBD1. CDR3 size: 13 residues. The V segment lost 6 bases and the J segment 4 bases; nucleotides outside the gene matches: 3. The germline V gene has CDR1 MNHEY and CDR2 SVGAGI. In DNA form, the CDR3 reads TGTGCCAGCAGGACAGGGGGAGTCACTGAAGCTTTCTTT. Its protein is CASRTGGVTEAFF.

This clone was detected a few times. This chain joins TRBV3-1 (or the pseudogene TRBV3-2) and TRBJ1-6; D might be TRBD1 (5 bases). Germline values: CDR1 LGHDT, CDR2 YNNKEL (reference sequence). The CDR3 sequence is 18 residues long. V was cut by 0 bases and J by 7 bases, with 19 bases left in between. CDR3 residues: CASSQDRVRGDLNSPLHF. The DNA of the CDR3 is TGTGCCAGCAGCCAAGATAGGGTTCGAGGGGATTTGAATTCACCCCTCCACTTT.

V is TRBV6-1 and J is TRBJ1-2, with 7 bases aligning to TRBD1. The CDR3 runs 15 residues. V trimming: 0 bases; J trimming: 5 bases; junction bases outside the gene matches: 6. The germline gives CDR1 MNHNS, CDR2 SASEGT. As DNA, the CDR3 is TGTGCCAGCAGTGAAGCGCTTCAGGGGGTATATGGCTACACCTTC. It yields the protein CASSEALQGVYGYTF.

The CDR3 loop is CASRTSGGRDTQYF. CDR3 in DNA: TGTGCCAGCAGGACTAGCGGGGGTCGGGATACGCAGTATTTT. This chain connects TRBV6-5 to TRBJ2-3; TRBD2 matches 12 bases. The CDR3 covers 14 residues. Germline CDR1 MNHEY, CDR2 SVGAGI. Unmatched junction bases numbered 4, after V lost 6 bases and J lost 6 bases.

The J gene is TRBJ1-5, the V gene TRBV29-1; 7 nucleotides match TRBD1. The CDR3 extends over 13 amino acids. Trimming removed 6 bases from V and 2 bases from J; junction bases left unmatched: 4. In germline, CDR1 is SQVTM, CDR2 ANQGSEA. CDR3 loop: CSVQGQGNQPQHF. The DNA for the CDR3 is TGCAGCGTCCAAGGACAGGGCAATCAGCCCCAGCATTTT.

V gene TRBV7-9 combines with J gene TRBJ2-7; 10 positions agree with TRBD2. This CDR3 has 18 amino acids. The J segment lost 2 bases and the V segment lost 1 base, leaving 11 bases of the junction unmatched. The germline gives CDR1 SEHNR, CDR2 FQNEAQ (reference sequence). CDR3 sequence: CASSLGSATSGDAYEQYF. The CDR3 nucleotides are TGTGCCAGCAGCTTAGGATCGGCCACTAGCGGGGACGCCTACGAGCAGTACTTC.

In its sample, this clone was seen once. The V call is TRBV3-1 (or the pseudogene TRBV3-2), the J call TRBJ1-2; TRBD1 is a possible D gene (5 bases). The CDR3 consists of 15 residues. The germline gives CDR1 LGHDT, CDR2 YNNKEL (reference sequence). Trimming removed 1 base from V and 6 bases from J, with 15 bases in between. The CDR3 loop is CASSQGEGRVDGYTF. CDR3 in DNA: TGTGCCAGCAGCCAAGGGGAGGGGCGGGTGGATGGCTACACCTTC.

This rearrangement joins TRBV12-5 to TRBJ2-7; 7 nucleotides match TRBD1. CDR3 length: 13 residues. The V gene's germline CDR1 is LGHNT and CDR2 FRNRAP. Trimming removed 1 base from V and 4 bases from J; junction bases left unmatched: 1. The CDR3 DNA sequence: TGTGCTAGTGGTTTGGGGGACAGTTACGAGCAGTACTTC. Its protein product is CASGLGDSYEQYF.

The chain recombines TRBV2 with TRBJ1-5; 10 bases are shared with TRBD1. Germline V gene data show CDR1 as SNHLY and CDR2 as FYNNEI. The CDR3 runs 16 residues. V lost 5 bases to trimming and J lost 2 bases; unmatched junction nucleotides: 6. Here the CDR3 reads CASSPGQGIGNQPQHF. The CDR3 bases are TGTGCCAGCAGTCCGGGACAGGGGATCGGCAATCAGCCCCAGCATTTT.

The chain has TRBV2 and TRBJ2-7; 7 nucleotides agree with TRBD1. Per the germline V gene, CDR1 is SNHLY and CDR2 is FYNNEI. V shed 6 bases and J 2 bases; nucleotides not matched to a gene: 10. The CDR3 consists of 15 residues. The chain's CDR3 is CASRITGERTYEQYF. The CDR3 nucleotides are TGTGCCAGCAGGATAACAGGGGAAAGGACCTACGAGCAGTACTTC.

This sequence joins TRBV4-2 and TRBJ1-6, with TRBD1 as a possible D gene (6 bases). The CDR3 is made up of 16 amino acids. Between the trimmed V and J ends, which lost 1 base and 5 bases, there was a span of 12 bases. CDR1 and CDR2 from the germline V gene are LGHNA and YNFKEQ. This CDR3 reads CASSQATGSNNSPLHF. Written as DNA, the CDR3 is TGTGCCAGCAGCCAAGCAACAGGGTCAAATAATTCACCCCTCCACTTT.